This T cell receptor (beta chain) derives from a study of OX40 agonist ivuxolimab in advanced cancers. Study results and caveats: The specificity for antigen of the expanded peripheral T cells was not determined. CD8+ T cells were the subset that, on average, had more expanded clones than CD4+. Some patients without response likewise showed low normalized clonal expansion.

With regard to this clone: The antigen is unknown.

A history of autoimmune disease or systemic immunosuppression excluded patients. CDR1 SGHNT and CDR2 YYREEE come from the germline V gene (reference sequence). The CDR3 is 15 residues long. The junction had 7 bases not matched to a gene; V was cut back by 6 bases and J by 4 bases. Some clones are missing from TCRdb's copy, which holds only in-frame ones; the method was immunoSEQ multiplex PCR. The table records 90,000 to 100,000 clones, 90% of them present only once. This clonotype was obtained from an adult with an advanced solid tumor such as melanoma, head and neck, liver or kidney cancer. The material sequenced was CD4+ or CD8+ T cells sorted from blood, taken in a trial of the OX40 agonist ivuxolimab. This chain connects TRBV5-4 to TRBJ2-1; 10 positions agree with TRBD2. CDR3 protein: CASTRGLADYNEQFF. The CDR3 DNA reads TGTGCCAGCACCCGTGGACTAGCGGATTACAATGAGCAGTTCTTC.